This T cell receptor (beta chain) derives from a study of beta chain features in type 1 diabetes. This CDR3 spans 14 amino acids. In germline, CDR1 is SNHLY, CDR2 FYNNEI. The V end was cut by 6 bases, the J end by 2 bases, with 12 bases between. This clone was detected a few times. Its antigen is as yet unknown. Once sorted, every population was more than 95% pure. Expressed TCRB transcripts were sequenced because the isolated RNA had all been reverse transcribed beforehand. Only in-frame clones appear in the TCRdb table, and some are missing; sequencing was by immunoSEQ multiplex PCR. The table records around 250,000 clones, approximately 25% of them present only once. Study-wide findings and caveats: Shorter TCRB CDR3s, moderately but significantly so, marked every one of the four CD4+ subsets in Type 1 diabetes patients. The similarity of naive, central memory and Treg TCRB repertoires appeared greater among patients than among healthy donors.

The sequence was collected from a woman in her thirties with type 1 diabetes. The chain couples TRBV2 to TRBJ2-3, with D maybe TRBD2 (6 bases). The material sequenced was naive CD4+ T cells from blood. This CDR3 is CASRGDFNTDTQYF. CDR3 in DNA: TGTGCCAGCAGGGGGGACTTCAACACAGATACGCAGTATTTT.